These 23 T cell receptor beta chains share one sample of origin, sequenced in a study of T cells in Graves' hyperthyroidism and ophthalmopathy. Amplification of TCR beta CDR3 regions was performed using RNA transcripts as template. A first-round RT-PCR of the TCR CDR3 used the HTBI primer set. TCRdb re-derived calls from the multiplex PCR reads in MiXCR, one entry per CDR3 protein. The sample lists 300,000 to 350,000 distinct CDR3 sequences, approximately 18% occurring once. The sample comprised blood. The receptors derive from a woman aged 50 to 60 with Graves' hyperthyroidism.

This clonotype was counted between two and nine times. The V call is TRBV6-1, the J call TRBJ2-7, with 7 nucleotides matching TRBD2. Losses at the gene ends were 8 bases for V and 6 bases for J; bases not matched to a gene: 4. CDR1 MNHNS and CDR2 SASEGT come from the germline V gene. The CDR3 is made up of 11 amino acids. CDR3 DNA sequence: TGTGCCAGCGGGAGGGCCCTCGAGCAGTACTTC. This gives the protein CASGRALEQYF.

This clonotype was observed a handful of times. The gene calls are TRBV9 and TRBJ2-7; 8 bases are shared with TRBD1. The CDR3 extends over 15 amino acids. The V gene end was trimmed by 3 bases and the J gene end by 2 bases; junction bases not matched to a gene: 7. Germline CDR1 is SGDLS and CDR2 is YYNGEE. CDR3 in amino acids: CASSGGDRKAYEQYF. CDR3 coding DNA: TGTGCCAGCAGCGGGGGGGACAGGAAAGCCTACGAGCAGTACTTC. The entire variable domain, with the rest obtained from reference TRBV9 and TRBJ2-7, is as follows: DSGVTQTPKHLITATGQRVTLRCSPRSGDLSVYWYQQSLDQGLQFLIQYYNGEERAKGNILERFSAQQFPDLHSELNLSSLELGDSALYFCASSGGDRKAYEQYFGPGTRLTVT.

The chain combines TRBV13 with TRBJ2-7; TRBD2 aligns across 8 bases. Germline assignment: CDR1 PRHDT and CDR2 FYEKMQ (reference sequence). This CDR3 is built from 13 residues. The ends lost 5 bases at V and 7 bases at J; junction bases unmatched: 7. Here the CDR3 reads CASSLNGGEEQYV. CDR3 DNA sequence: TGTGCCAGCAGCCTCAACGGGGGGGAAGAGCAGTACGTC.

The chain employs TRBV7-3 and TRBJ2-2; D is ambiguous. In germline, CDR1 is SGHTA, CDR2 FQGTGA. The V end was cut by 5 bases, the J end by 1 base, with 8 bases between. The CDR3 runs to 14 residues. CDR3 in amino acids: CASSVTRNTGELFF. DNA for the CDR3: TGTGCCAGCAGCGTTACAAGGAACACCGGGGAGCTGTTTTTT.

This clonotype showed up just a few times. The chain links TRBV28 to TRBJ1-5; the match to TRBD1 covers 12 bases. Per the germline V gene, CDR1 is MDHEN and CDR2 is SYDVKM. This CDR3 comprises 19 residues. The V segment lost 1 base and the J segment 0 bases; nucleotides outside the gene matches: 7. The DNA of the CDR3 is TGTGCCAGCAGTTTATCGTGGGACAGGGGGCCGAATAGCAATCAGCCCCAGCATTTT. It translates to CASSLSWDRGPNSNQPQHF.

This clonotype was seen at least ten times. The chain has TRBV30 and TRBJ2-3; 9 nucleotides match TRBD2. Germline V gene data show CDR1 as GTSNPN and CDR2 as SVGIG (reference sequence). The ends lost 2 bases at V and 4 bases at J; junction bases unmatched: 7. The CDR3 extends over 15 amino acids. The chain's CDR3 is CAWSLSGSNPDTQYF. The CDR3 nucleotides are TGTGCCTGGAGTCTTAGCGGGAGCAACCCAGATACGCAGTATTTT.

This chain joins TRBV7-9 and TRBJ1-2; D gene uncertain. The germline V gene has CDR1 SEHNR and CDR2 FQNEAQ (reference sequence). V was shortened by 1 base and J by 10 bases, with 13 bases between the two germline ends. This CDR3 is 13 amino acids long. CDR3: CASSLVDGEPYTF. The DNA for the CDR3 is TGTGCCAGCAGCTTAGTGGACGGAGAGCCCTACACCTTC.

This sequence joins TRBV5-1 and TRBJ1-1, with 7 bases matching TRBD1. V shed 2 bases and J 1 base; nucleotides not matched to a gene: 5. The germline gives CDR1 SGHRS, CDR2 YFSETQ. The CDR3 is 15 amino acids. The CDR3, as DNA: TGCGCCAGCAGCTTTAGGGGGCAGGGGAACACTGAAGCTTTCTTT. This translates into CASSFRGQGNTEAFF.

This clonotype was detected only a few times. The V call is TRBV6-1, the J call TRBJ1-1, with D unclear. The CDR3 is 13 amino acids. V was shortened by 3 bases and J by 7 bases, with 12 bases between the two germline ends. The germline V gene encodes CDR1 MNHNS and CDR2 SASEGT. The CDR3: CASSDSRTFEAFF. The DNA of the CDR3 is TGTGCCAGCAGTGACTCCCGAACGTTTGAAGCTTTCTTT.

The sample holds a few counts of this clonotype. This rearrangement joins TRBV7-9 to TRBJ2-2; unclear D gene. V dropped 0 bases and J dropped 6 bases, with 5 bases sitting between them. CDR1 SEHNR and CDR2 FQNEAQ come from the germline V gene (reference sequence). CDR3 size: 13 residues. The CDR3 spells CASSLAGPGELFF. In DNA form, the CDR3 reads TGTGCCAGCAGCTTAGCTGGTCCCGGGGAGCTGTTTTTT.

This clonotype has at least ten counts. The chain links TRBV6-1 to TRBJ1-5, with a weak D call TRBD1 (5 bases). This CDR3 is 14 amino acids long. Germline V lookup: CDR1 MNHNS, CDR2 SASEGT. V was shortened by 5 bases and J by 2 bases, with 10 bases between the two germline ends. CDR3 region: CASSWGVGNQPQHF. The CDR3 DNA sequence: TGTGCCAGCAGTTGGGGGGTAGGCAATCAGCCCCAGCATTTT.

This clonotype was counted ten times or more. V is TRBV12-3 or TRBV12-4 and J is TRBJ1-1; weak D call: TRBD1 (6 bases). The CDR3 has 14 residues. Trimming removed 5 bases at V and 6 bases at J, with 16 bases between. Written as DNA, the CDR3 is TGTGCCAGCAGTATTACAGGGCCCACCTCTGAAGCTTTCTTT. Translation gives CASSITGPTSEAFF.

This chain joins TRBV5-6 and TRBJ1-2; TRBD1 matches 7 bases. Germline CDR1 reads SGHDT; CDR2 reads YYEEEE. This CDR3 contains 14 residues. The J segment lost 3 bases and the V segment lost 0 bases, leaving 2 bases of the junction unmatched. CDR3 loop: CASSLVGTDYGYTF. CDR3 sequence (DNA): TGTGCCAGCAGCTTGGTCGGGACAGACTATGGCTACACCTTC.

Worth noting for this clonotype: This clone may be a read error of a much larger clone one base away. This sequence joins TRBV6-2 or TRBV6-3 and TRBJ2-7; perhaps TRBD2 as D (6 bases). Per the germline V gene, CDR1 is MNHEY and CDR2 is SVGEGT. There are 14 residues in the CDR3. The CDR3: CAGSPGDLSYEQYF. CDR3 coding DNA: TGTGCCGGCAGCCCGGGGGACCTCTCCTACGAGCAGTACTTC.

V is TRBV28 and J is TRBJ2-5; D might be TRBD2 (7 bases). Germline-derived CDR1 and CDR2 are MDHEN and SYDVKM. Trimming left V 4 bases short and J 5 bases short, with 17 bases between. The CDR3 has 15 amino acids. The CDR3, as DNA: TGTGCCAGCAGTTATTTAAGGGGGGGGCGGGAGACCCAGTACTTC. Its protein product is CASSYLRGGRETQYF.

This clonotype was seen many times. This sequence joins TRBV7-8 and TRBJ2-7; tentative D call: TRBD2 (5 bases). CDR3 length equals 14 residues. Germline CDR1 SGHVS, CDR2 FQNEAQ. Deletions cut 5 bases from V and 2 bases from J, with 13 bases between. This CDR3 reads CASSQSADTYEQYF. Written as DNA, the CDR3 is TGTGCCAGCAGCCAATCAGCGGATACCTACGAGCAGTACTTC.

The gene calls are TRBV9 and TRBJ2-3; D call uncertain. V gave up 0 bases and J gave up 3 bases, with 14 bases separating them. Germline CDR1 SGDLS, CDR2 YYNGEE. The CDR3 has 16 residues. The CDR3 sequence is CASSVAGEGRTDTQYF. CDR3 bases: TGTGCCAGCAGCGTAGCTGGTGAAGGCCGGACAGATACGCAGTATTTT.

At least ten counts were recorded for this clonotype. The chain links TRBV20-1 to TRBJ2-7; TRBD2 matches 13 bases. V was pared by 5 bases and J by 5 bases, with 12 bases of the junction left unmatched. There are 16 residues in the CDR3. Germline V lookup: CDR1 DFQATT, CDR2 SNEGSKA (reference sequence). CDR3 coding DNA: TGCAGTGCTCAAAAAGGACTAGCGGGAGTTGGCGACGAGCAGTACTTC. It specifies CSAQKGLAGVGDEQYF.

This clonotype was picked up a small number of times. The rearrangement uses TRBV4-1 and TRBJ2-3; D is unresolved. V lost 2 bases and J lost 0, with 9 bases in between. This CDR3 spans 15 amino acids. Germline V gives CDR1 MGHRA, CDR2 YSYEKL. The CDR3: CASSQRMPSTDTQYF. The DNA of the CDR3 is TGCGCCAGCAGCCAACGTATGCCTAGCACAGATACGCAGTATTTT.

In its sample, this clonotype was seen many times. This rearrangement joins TRBV12-3 or TRBV12-4 to TRBJ2-1; 8 bases match TRBD2. The trim removed 5 bases at V and 5 bases at J, leaving 11 bases unmatched. The CDR3 contains 16 residues. CDR3 sequence: CASSTAGRGAHNEQFF. The CDR3 DNA reads as TGTGCCAGCAGTACTGCTGGGCGGGGGGCGCACAATGAGCAGTTCTTC.

This clonotype was seen many times. The chain is built from TRBV5-6 and TRBJ2-1, with 8 bases matching TRBD2. CDR1 is SGHDT, CDR2 YYEEEE, per germline. The CDR3 has 14 amino acids. The V and J ends lost 0 bases and 8 bases, in that order; junction bases with no gene match: 4. CDR3 region: CASSLVGLAHEQFF. In DNA, the CDR3 is TGTGCCAGCAGCTTGGTTGGACTAGCCCATGAGCAGTTCTTC.

The CDR3 DNA reads as TGCGCCAGCGGGCCGACTAGCGGACCCGGGGAGCTGTTTTTT. Translation gives CASGPTSGPGELFF. The J gene is TRBJ2-2, the V gene TRBV10-2; TRBD2 matches 9 bases. Per germline, CDR1 WSHSY and CDR2 SAAADI. CDR3 size: 14 residues. The junction had 7 bases not matched to a gene; V was cut back by 8 bases and J by 6 bases.

This clonotype came up a few times. Mismatch with germline at one junction end may stem from a read error. The chain joins TRBV7-9 to TRBJ1-6; 7 bases line up with TRBD1. This CDR3 has 15 residues. Germline CDR1 reads SEHNR; CDR2 reads FQNEAQ (reference sequence). CDR3 protein: CASSPGDSYNSPLHF. DNA for the CDR3: TGTGCTAGCAGCCCCGGGGACAGCTATAATTCACCCCTCCACTTT.